These 13 T cell receptor beta chains share one sample of origin, sequenced in a study of cytomegalovirus exposure and HLA in healthy donors. The primer mix had 60 Vbeta and 13 Jbeta primers. Produced via immunoSEQ multiplex PCR; TCRdb's table is partial and in-frame only. In the table there are 45,000 to 75,000 clones, about 71% of which are singletons. The material sequenced was PBMCs. Receptor source: a woman between 55 and 75 years old in good health and CMV-seropositive.

The gene calls are TRBV2 and TRBJ1-1, with D tentatively TRBD1 (5 bases). From germline, CDR1 is SNHLY and CDR2 FYNNEI. V gave up 3 bases and J gave up 0 bases, with 11 bases separating them. The CDR3 is 15 residues long. The CDR3: CASSDAGPLNTEAFF. The CDR3 DNA is TGTGCCAGCAGTGACGCAGGGCCGCTGAACACTGAAGCTTTCTTT.

The chain is built from TRBV21-1 and TRBJ2-2; the table's D call of TRBD1 was not tested on the DNA. TRBV21-1 corresponds to a pseudogene. The CDR3 is 15 residues long. The CDR3 spells CASHPCGQDTGELFF. In DNA, the CDR3 is TGTGCCAGCCACCCCTGCGGACAGGACACCGGGGAGCTGTTTTTT.

V gene TRBV13 combines with J gene TRBJ2-7; TRBD1 is a possible D gene (5 bases). Germline V CDR1 and CDR2: PRHDT, FYEKMQ (reference sequence). This CDR3 contains 13 residues. V lost 1 base and J 6 bases, leaving 10 bases between the germline ends. The CDR3 DNA is TGTGCCAGCAGCTTAGACAAGGGGCGCGAGCAGTACTTC. Its translation is CASSLDKGREQYF.

The rearrangement links TRBV5-4 to TRBJ2-7; D is perhaps TRBD1 (6 bases). This CDR3 region has 16 residues. Trimming took 3 bases from V and 0 from J, leaving 16 bases between them. From germline, CDR1 is SGHNT and CDR2 YYREEE (reference sequence). The CDR3 sequence is CASSSGPRGSSYEQYF. Here the CDR3 DNA reads TGTGCCAGCAGCTCCGGGCCCAGGGGAAGCTCCTACGAGCAGTACTTC.

This clone was seen once. This sequence joins TRBV6-5 and TRBJ1-2, with 9 bases fitting TRBD1. CDR3 length: 16 amino acids. V was clipped by 4 bases and J by 6 bases; unmatched bases: 12. CDR1 and CDR2 (germline): MNHEY, SVGAGI. This CDR3 is CASSSPIGQGRDGYTF. In DNA, the CDR3 is TGTGCCAGCAGTTCGCCCATTGGACAGGGGCGAGATGGCTACACCTTC.

This clone was seen a few times. This chain joins TRBV5-1 and TRBJ2-1, with TRBD2 matching 9 bases. This CDR3 has 15 amino acids. Unmatched junction bases numbered 3, after V lost 1 base and J lost 4 bases. Germline CDR1 is SGHRS and CDR2 is YFSETQ. The CDR3 protein is CASSLSSGEYNEQFF. The DNA for the CDR3 is TGCGCCAGCAGCTTGTCTAGCGGGGAGTACAATGAGCAGTTCTTC.

The rearrangement joins TRBV6-4 to TRBJ2-3; D ambiguous. The germline V gene encodes CDR1 MRHNA and CDR2 SNTAGT. V lost 4 bases, J lost 0 bases, and 11 bases lay in between. This CDR3 has 15 residues. CDR3 protein: CASSGSAGSTDTQYF. In DNA form, the CDR3 reads TGTGCCAGCAGTGGATCGGCAGGTAGCACAGATACGCAGTATTTT.

This clone came up once. The rearrangement uses TRBV2 and TRBJ1-1, with 9 bases lining up with TRBD1. The CDR3 covers 12 residues. Trimming took 10 bases from V and 4 from J; bases not matched to a gene: 4. The V gene's germline CDR1 is SNHLY and CDR2 FYNNEI. CDR3 coding DNA: TGTGCCATCGGACAGGGGACCACTGAAGCTTTCTTT. Amino acid sequence: CAIGQGTTEAFF.

This clone qualifies as medium-sized. The CDR3 loop is CASRLGQATSGANVLTF. CDR3 DNA: TGTGCCAGTAGGCTGGGACAGGCAACCTCTGGGGCCAACGTCCTGACTTTC. V gene TRBV19 combines with J gene TRBJ2-6, with TRBD1 identical over 8 bases. The CDR3 runs 17 residues. V was clipped by 6 bases and J by 0 bases; unmatched bases: 7. The germline V gene encodes CDR1 LNHDA and CDR2 SQIVND (reference sequence).

This chain links TRBV6-1 with TRBJ2-3, with 7 bases identical to TRBD1. Per germline, CDR1 MNHNS and CDR2 SASEGT. The CDR3 covers 15 residues. V lost 4 bases, J lost 0 bases, and 4 bases stayed unmatched. Here the CDR3 reads CASSGGTASTDTQYF. CDR3 sequence (DNA): TGTGCCAGCAGTGGGGGGACAGCTAGCACAGATACGCAGTATTTT.

Only a few counts were recorded for this clone. CDR3 sequence (DNA): TGTGCCAGCAGCCCGAGCAGGGGGAAATCGTTTTATGGCTACACCTTC. It codes for CASSPSRGKSFYGYTF. This chain uses TRBV9 with TRBJ1-2; 7 bases agree with TRBD1. Germline assignment: CDR1 SGDLS and CDR2 YYNGEE. The junction had 14 bases not matched to a gene; V was cut back by 4 bases and J by 5 bases. The CDR3 runs 16 residues.

This clone turned up a few times. The J gene is TRBJ1-2, the V gene TRBV6-5; 8 bases match TRBD1. Germline V gives CDR1 MNHEY, CDR2 SVGAGI. This CDR3 contains 15 residues. Losses at the gene ends were 3 bases for V and 5 bases for J; bases not matched to a gene: 8. CDR3 amino acids: CASSYRTGHLYGYTF. The CDR3 coding sequence is TGTGCCAGCAGTTATCGGACAGGGCACCTGTATGGCTACACCTTC.

The chain is built from TRBV10-1 and TRBJ1-1; TRBD1 aligns across 8 bases. This CDR3 has 14 amino acids. CDR1 is WNHNN and CDR2 is SYGVQD in the germline V gene (reference sequence). V lost 6 bases and J lost 0; bases outside the gene matches: 3. This CDR3 is CASRGTGLNTEAFF. DNA for the CDR3: TGCGCCAGCAGAGGGACAGGCTTGAACACTGAAGCTTTCTTT.